Below, one TCR beta chain is given with its context. Its antigen is not known. The data belong to a study of beta chain features in type 1 diabetes. Study overall: What patients shared with healthy donors was a similar profile of age, gender and cell yields.

Since all of the isolated RNA was reverse transcribed, expressed TCRB transcripts were what got sequenced. Clones were read by immunoSEQ multiplex PCR, and TCRdb kept only the in-frame ones, dropping some. Of more than 300,000 clones in the sample, roughly 8% were seen once. General study results and limits: Whether TCRB rearrangement is influenced by HLA type was left unresolved in this analysis. Patients' naive, central memory and regulatory TCRB repertoires appeared more alike than those of healthy donors.

Trimming stripped 5 bases from V and 4 bases from J, with 17 bases between. CDR1 SEHNR and CDR2 FQNEAQ come from the germline V gene (reference sequence). This CDR3 has 15 amino acids. Input material: central memory CD4+ T cells from blood. V and J are TRBV7-9 and TRBJ2-5, with TRBD2 as a possible D gene (6 bases). The sequence was obtained from a woman aged 18-29 years in good health. The CDR3 coding sequence is TGTGCCAGCAGCCCCCGGTTAAACGGGGGAGAGACCCAGTACTTC. Amino acids: CASSPRLNGGETQYF. The complete variable domain, with remaining parts taken from reference TRBV7-9 and TRBJ2-5, reads DTGVSQNPRHKITKRGQNVTFRCDPISEHNRLYWYRQTLGQGPEFLTYFQNEAQLEKSRLLSDRFSAERPKGSFSTLEIQRTEQGDSAMYLCASSPRLNGGETQYFGPGTRLLVL.